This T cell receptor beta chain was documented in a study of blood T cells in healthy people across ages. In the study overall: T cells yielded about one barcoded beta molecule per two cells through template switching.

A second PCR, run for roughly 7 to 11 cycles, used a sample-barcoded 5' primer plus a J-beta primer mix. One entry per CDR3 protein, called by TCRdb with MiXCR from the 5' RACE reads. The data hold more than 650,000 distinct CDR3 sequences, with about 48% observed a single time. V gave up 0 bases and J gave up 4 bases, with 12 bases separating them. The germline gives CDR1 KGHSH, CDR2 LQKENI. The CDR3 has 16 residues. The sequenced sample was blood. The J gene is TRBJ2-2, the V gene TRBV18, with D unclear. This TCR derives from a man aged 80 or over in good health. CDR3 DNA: TGTGCCAGCTCACCACCCACGAGTGGCCCCACCGGGGAGCTGTTTTTT. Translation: CASSPPTSGPTGELFF.